These 25 T cell receptor beta chains originate from one sample sequenced in a study of T-cell reconstitution after alpha-beta-depleted transplantation in children. TCRbeta library preparation incorporated unique molecular identifiers. TCRdb independently ran MiXCR on the PCR reads; one entry per CDR3 protein. Among about 200,000 distinct CDR3 sequences, about 8.2% were seen once, and the ten largest hold less than 40%. Sequenced here: PBMCs, mostly from graft donor cells, sampled 360 days after TCRalphabeta/CD19-depleted stem cell transplant. The source is a male patient aged 2-10 years who had a stem cell transplant for acute myeloid leukemia, so the T cells may come from the graft donor.

This clonotype was detected only a few times. This chain links TRBV7-3 with TRBJ2-1; D may be TRBD1 (6 bases). This CDR3 has 14 residues. V was clipped by 8 bases and J by 2 bases, with 13 bases between them. The germline V gene has CDR1 SGHTA and CDR2 FQGTGA. The CDR3, as DNA: TGTGCCAGCGGAACGGCAGGGGCCTACAATGAGCAGTTCTTC. Translation: CASGTAGAYNEQFF.

This clonotype occurred many times. The chain employs TRBV12-3 or TRBV12-4 and TRBJ2-3, with no clear D. V lost 7 bases and J 2 bases, leaving 13 bases between the germline ends. CDR3 length equals 14 residues. In DNA form, the CDR3 reads TGTGCCAGCACCCCCTTTACGACCACAGATACGCAGTATTTT. It yields the protein CASTPFTTTDTQYF.

This clonotype was counted a few times. This sequence joins TRBV2 and TRBJ2-5, with D uncertain. Germline V CDR1 and CDR2: SNHLY, FYNNEI. Trimming took 6 bases from V and 2 from J, leaving 7 bases between them. This CDR3 has 12 residues. CDR3 sequence reads: CASSAQQETQYF. CDR3 DNA sequence: TGTGCCAGCAGCGCACAGCAAGAGACCCAGTACTTC. Based on the CDR3 plus reference TRBV2 and TRBJ2-5, the full variable domain is EPEVTQTPSHQVTQMGQEVILRCVPISNHLYFYWYRQILGQKVEFLVSFYNNEISEKSEIFDDQFSVERPDGSNFTLKIRSTKLEDSAMYFCASSAQQETQYFGPGTRLLVL.

The V gene is TRBV5-1, the J gene TRBJ1-1, with D uncertain. The germline V gene has CDR1 SGHRS and CDR2 YFSETQ. The CDR3 sequence is 16 residues long. The V and J ends lost 1 base and 0 bases respectively, with 13 bases between them. CDR3 in DNA: TGCGCCAGCAGCTTGAGACCGCCCATGGTGAACACTGAAGCTTTCTTT. Translation gives CASSLRPPMVNTEAFF.

About this clonotype itself: With a much larger clone just one base away, this may be a read error. The conserved closing phenylalanine or tryptophan is absent in this CDR3, likely reflecting a read error. The chain is built from TRBV5-1 and TRBJ1-5, with D tentatively TRBD1 (5 bases). The CDR3 consists of 13 residues. Looked up from germline, CDR1 is SGHRS and CDR2 is YFSETQ. The V and J ends lost 0 bases and 7 bases respectively, with 8 bases between them. The CDR3 here is CASSLGGVQPQHC. The CDR3 region has the DNA TGCGCCAGCAGCTTGGGGGGGGTACAGCCCCAGCATTGT.

This clonotype was observed a handful of times. V usage is TRBV18 and J usage is TRBJ2-7; D is unresolved. With 3 bases removed from V and 2 bases from J, the gap between germline ends came to 11 bases. The CDR3 has 14 residues. Germline assignment: CDR1 KGHSH and CDR2 LQKENI. DNA of the CDR3: TGTGCCAGCTCACCGTCCGACGGTACCTACGAGCAGTACTTC. Amino acids: CASSPSDGTYEQYF.

This chain uses TRBV5-6 with TRBJ1-2; 7 bases fit TRBD1. J gave up 0 bases and V 4 bases, and 6 bases lay outside the gene matches. Germline values: CDR1 SGHDT, CDR2 YYEEEE. The CDR3 loop spans 15 amino acids. Here the CDR3 DNA reads TGTGCCAGCAGCACAACGGGGACAGCTAACTATGGCTACACCTTC. This translates into CASSTTGTANYGYTF.

The chain employs TRBV6-1 and TRBJ2-3, with a weak D call TRBD2 (6 bases). Germline lookup yields CDR1 MNHNS and CDR2 SASEGT. V lost 7 bases to trimming and J lost 2 bases, with 13 bases between them. The CDR3 length is 14 residues. The DNA for the CDR3 is TGTGCCAGCACCGGGACTCGCCTCACAGATACGCAGTATTTT. Translating it yields CASTGTRLTDTQYF.

The chain recombines TRBV10-3 with TRBJ2-7; TRBD2 might be the D (6 bases). Germline V CDR1 and CDR2: ENHRY, SYGVKD. The V end was cut by 6 bases, the J end by 6 bases, with 21 bases between. This CDR3 has 15 residues. DNA for the CDR3: TGTGCCATCAGGGCAGGGACTTACCAAAGTGTCGAGCAGTACTTC. Its translation is CAIRAGTYQSVEQYF.

There are many counts of this clonotype. The chain employs TRBV9 and TRBJ2-3; tentatively, D is TRBD2 (6 bases). CDR1 SGDLS and CDR2 YYNGEE come from the germline V gene. V gave up 0 bases and J gave up 0 bases, with 11 bases separating them. The CDR3 length is 16 residues. The CDR3 reads CASSVEVGGSTDTQYF. The CDR3 nucleotides are TGTGCCAGCAGCGTAGAGGTCGGGGGAAGCACAGATACGCAGTATTTT.

This clonotype was seen many times. The chain combines TRBV28 with TRBJ1-1; D unclear. This CDR3 is 16 amino acids long. The germline V gene has CDR1 MDHEN and CDR2 SYDVKM. Trimming left V 11 bases short and J 0 bases short, with 22 bases between. In DNA, the CDR3 is TGTGCCTCAAGTGGGAGGGTGCACTCTATGAACACTGAAGCTTTCTTT. Residues: CASSGRVHSMNTEAFF. Complete variable domain (other parts from reference TRBV28 and TRBJ1-1): DVKVTQSSRYLVKRTGEKVFLECVQDMDHENMFWYRQDPGLGLRLIYFSYDVKMKEKGDIPEGYSVSREKKERFSLILESASTNQTSMYLCASSGRVHSMNTEAFFGQGTRLTVV.

The chain links TRBV4-3 to TRBJ2-1; 10 bases are shared with TRBD1. The CDR3 spans 15 residues. J lost 7 bases, V lost 2 bases, and 5 bases had no gene match. From germline, CDR1 is LGHNA and CDR2 YSLEER. The CDR3 coding sequence is TGCGCCAGCAGCCAACCGGGACAGGGGAGGAATGAGCAGTTCTTC. As protein: CASSQPGQGRNEQFF.

V is TRBV20-1 and J is TRBJ2-5; D is perhaps TRBD2 (6 bases). Germline CDR1 is DFQATT and CDR2 is SNEGSKA (reference sequence). The ends were cut back, 1 base at V and 4 bases at J, with 10 bases in the middle. The CDR3 runs to 13 residues. The CDR3 DNA reads as TGCAGTGCTAGAGCGTCCGGGGGAGAGACCCAGTACTTC. It yields the protein CSARASGGETQYF.

The chain has TRBV20-1 and TRBJ2-7; TRBD1 matches at 7 bases. Germline values: CDR1 DFQATT, CDR2 SNEGSKA (reference sequence). The CDR3 runs 14 residues. V lost 6 bases, J lost 2 bases, and 10 bases stayed unmatched. CDR3 nucleotide sequence: TGCAGTGCGAAGCCCACCGGGACAGCCTACGAGCAGTACGTC. This encodes CSAKPTGTAYEQYV.

This clonotype came up a few times. The chain has TRBV12-3 or TRBV12-4 and TRBJ2-1, with TRBD2 matching 8 bases. The CDR3 spans 15 residues. The junction had 11 bases not matched to a gene; V was cut back by 6 bases and J by 7 bases. CDR3 amino acids: CASSRTGGTENEQFF. The CDR3 DNA reads TGTGCCAGCAGCCGGACGGGAGGGACCGAGAATGAGCAGTTCTTC.

Many counts were recorded for this clonotype. The chain uses TRBV10-1 and TRBJ1-1; tentative D call: TRBD1 (5 bases). This CDR3 spans 13 amino acids. Germline loops: CDR1 WNHNN, CDR2 SYGVQD (reference sequence). Trimming pared 3 bases from V and 4 bases from J, leaving 9 bases between. The CDR3 protein is CASSEGVFTEAFF. CDR3 DNA sequence: TGCGCCAGCAGTGAAGGGGTGTTCACTGAAGCTTTCTTT.

There are a few counts of this clonotype. The chain carries TRBV20-1 and TRBJ2-1, with D perhaps matching TRBD2 (7 bases). The CDR3 is made up of 18 amino acids. Looked up from germline, CDR1 is DFQATT and CDR2 is SNEGSKA (reference sequence). With 4 bases removed from V and 0 bases from J, the gap between germline ends came to 22 bases. CDR3 protein: CSANSRGASMGSYNEQFF. DNA for the CDR3: TGCAGTGCTAACTCTCGGGGGGCTAGCATGGGCTCCTACAATGAGCAGTTCTTC.

Details on this clonotype: Being one base from a much bigger clone, this may be a read error. This rearrangement joins TRBV5-1 to TRBJ2-1; D possibly corresponds to TRBD2 (7 bases). Germline V gene lookup returns CDR1 SGHRS and CDR2 YFSETQ. The CDR3 has 16 amino acids. Deletions cut 8 bases from V and 3 bases from J, with 21 bases between. CDR3 nucleotides: TGCGCCAGAAGCACTGCGGGGGCCCTAGTCTACAATGAGCAGTTCTTC. Protein product: CARSTAGALVYNEQFF.

The gene calls are TRBV11-2 and TRBJ2-1, with 11 bases fitting TRBD2. Per germline, CDR1 SGHAT and CDR2 FQNNGV. The trim removed 2 bases at V and 4 bases at J, leaving 1 base unmatched. The CDR3 covers 15 residues. The chain's CDR3 is CASSLSSGGYNEQFF. In nucleotides, the CDR3 is TGTGCCAGCAGCTTATCTAGCGGGGGGTACAATGAGCAGTTCTTC.

This clonotype was seen many times. The rearrangement joins TRBV12-3 or TRBV12-4 to TRBJ1-5, with TRBD1 matching 8 bases. There are 13 residues in the CDR3. V lost 6 bases to trimming and J lost 10 bases; unmatched junction nucleotides: 8. The CDR3 sequence: CASSPDRGFPQHF. The CDR3, as DNA: TGTGCCAGCAGCCCAGACAGGGGATTCCCCCAGCATTTT.

This clonotype was observed at least ten times. This chain joins TRBV7-2 and TRBJ1-1; D is perhaps TRBD1 (5 bases). Germline CDR1 and CDR2: SGHTA and FQGNSA. The germline V and J ends were trimmed by 5 bases and 4 bases, with 17 bases remaining between them. The CDR3 loop spans 15 amino acids. DNA for the CDR3: TGTGCCAGCAGCCTAGGGACCCTTAGGGGCACTGAAGCTTTCTTT. Translated: CASSLGTLRGTEAFF.

A few counts support this clonotype. The chain has TRBV11-2 and TRBJ1-5; a possible D gene is TRBD1 (5 bases). Per germline, CDR1 SGHAT and CDR2 FQNNGV. The ends were cut back, 5 bases at V and 4 bases at J, with 21 bases in the middle. The CDR3 sequence is 17 residues long. CDR3 protein: CASSLSILSGGNQPQHF. In DNA, the CDR3 is TGTGCCAGCAGCCTATCTATACTATCTGGGGGGAATCAGCCCCAGCATTTT.

This clonotype was recorded a few times. The chain combines TRBV30 with TRBJ2-7; tentatively, D is TRBD1 (5 bases). Looked up from germline, CDR1 is GTSNPN and CDR2 is SVGIG (reference sequence). V was clipped by 6 bases and J by 3 bases, with 15 bases between them. This CDR3 is 13 amino acids long. Here the CDR3 DNA reads TGTGCCTGCTCCCCAGGACAAATCTACGAGCAGTACTTC. Translating gives CACSPGQIYEQYF. Complete variable domain (other parts from reference TRBV30 and TRBJ2-7): SQTIHQWPATLVQPVGSPLSLECTVEGTSNPNLYWYRQAAGRGLQLLFYSVGIGQISSEVPQNLSASRPQDRQFILSSKKLLLSDSGFYLCACSPGQIYEQYFGPGTRLTVT.

The table lists this clonotype with many counts. This chain joins TRBV10-3 and TRBJ2-7; 7 positions match TRBD2. J lost 4 bases, V lost 4 bases, and 1 base had no gene match. The CDR3 runs to 12 residues. Germline lookup yields CDR1 ENHRY and CDR2 SYGVKD. The CDR3 reads CAISGREYEQYF. CDR3 nucleotides: TGTGCCATCAGTGGGCGGGAGTACGAGCAGTACTTC.

This chain uses TRBV27 with TRBJ1-5; D remains unclear. V was cut by 0 bases and J by 10 bases, with 16 bases left in between. This CDR3 spans 15 amino acids. The germline V gene encodes CDR1 MNHEY and CDR2 SMNVEV (reference sequence). The chain's CDR3 is CASSLSRQLTFPQHF. CDR3 nucleotides: TGTGCCAGCAGTTTATCTCGCCAGTTAACCTTTCCCCAGCATTTT.